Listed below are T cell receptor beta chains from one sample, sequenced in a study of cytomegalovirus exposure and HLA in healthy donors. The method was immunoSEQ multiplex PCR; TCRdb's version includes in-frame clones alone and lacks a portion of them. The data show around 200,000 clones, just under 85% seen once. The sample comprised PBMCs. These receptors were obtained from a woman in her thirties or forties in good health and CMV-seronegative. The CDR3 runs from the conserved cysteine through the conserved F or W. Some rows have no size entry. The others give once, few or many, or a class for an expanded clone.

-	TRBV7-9	CASSLIRQDLGYTF
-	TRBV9	CASSVGPGDTQYF
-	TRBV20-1	CSAIQEVTQYF
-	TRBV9	CASTRGSHRELFF
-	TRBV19	CATKVGAAGNTEAFF
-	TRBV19	CASRAGQSPNQPQHF
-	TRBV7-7	CASSLYDRAQETQYF
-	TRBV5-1	CASRQTSGGERDTQYF
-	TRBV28	CASCIPLAGDTQYF
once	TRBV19	CASSTGLSQPQHF
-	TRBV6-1	CASSEALGGNEQYF
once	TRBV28	CASSSLHAQGLGYTF
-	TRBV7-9	CASSFAANTEAFF
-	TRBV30	CAWSVGQHNSPLHF